This is a list of T cell receptor beta chains from one sample in a study of cytomegalovirus exposure and HLA in healthy donors. The table came from immunoSEQ multiplex PCR; TCRdb's copy has only in-frame clones and leaves some out. The table lists under 200,000 clones, approximately 96% of them singletons. Sequenced material: PBMCs. Source of these receptors: a young woman in good health and CMV-seronegative. Each CDR3 is given with its conserved first and last residue. The D gene is left open where the match is weak. Not all rows give a size; the values are once, few, many and, for expanded clones, a class.

abundance: .; v_gene: TRBV5-1; j_gene: TRBJ2-2; d_gene: .; CDR3aa: CASSNSGGQTGELFF; CDR3nt: TGCGCCAGCAGCAACAGCGGGGGACAGACCGGGGAGCTGTTTTTT
abundance: .; v_gene: TRBV18; j_gene: TRBJ1-3; d_gene: TRBD1; CDR3aa: CASSPRTGGNGNTIYF; CDR3nt: TGTGCCAGCTCACCACGAACAGGGGGCAATGGAAACACCATATATTTT
abundance: .; v_gene: TRBV11-2; j_gene: TRBJ2-3; d_gene: TRBD2; CDR3aa: CASSYIAGGSTDTQYF; CDR3nt: TGTGCCAGCAGCTACATAGCGGGGGGTAGCACAGATACGCAGTATTTT
abundance: .; v_gene: TRBV6-5; j_gene: TRBJ2-5; d_gene: TRBD2; CDR3aa: CASSPGGVQETQYF; CDR3nt: TGTGCCAGCAGTCCCGGGGGGGTCCAGGAGACCCAGTACTTC
abundance: .; v_gene: TRBV5-4; j_gene: TRBJ2-7; d_gene: .; CDR3aa: CASSWTSPGQYF; CDR3nt: TGTGCCAGCAGCTGGACAAGTCCTGGGCAGTACTTC
abundance: .; v_gene: TRBV5-1; j_gene: TRBJ2-1; d_gene: .; CDR3aa: CASTRGGGALSEQFF; CDR3nt: TGCGCCAGCACCCGTGGTGGGGGGGCCTTGAGTGAGCAGTTCTTC
abundance: once; v_gene: TRBV18; j_gene: TRBJ2-1; d_gene: TRBD2; CDR3aa: CASSRISSGLNEQFF; CDR3nt: TGTGCCAGCTCACGCATCTCTAGCGGGCTCAATGAGCAGTTCTTC
abundance: .; v_gene: TRBV6-4; j_gene: TRBJ1-2; d_gene: .; CDR3aa: CASSDFRTATYGYTF; CDR3nt: TGTGCCAGCAGTGACTTCCGGACAGCCACCTATGGCTACACCTTC
abundance: .; v_gene: TRBV2; j_gene: TRBJ2-5; d_gene: TRBD2; CDR3aa: CASSEDATSGGQETQYF; CDR3nt: TGTGCCAGCAGTGAAGATGCGACTAGCGGGGGTCAAGAGACCCAGTACTTC
abundance: .; v_gene: TRBV7-9; j_gene: TRBJ1-1; d_gene: TRBD1; CDR3aa: CASSLALDSGGPEAFF; CDR3nt: TGTGCCAGCAGCTTAGCGCTTGATTCAGGGGGCCCTGAAGCTTTCTTT
abundance: .; v_gene: TRBV7-2; j_gene: TRBJ2-7; d_gene: .; CDR3aa: CASSYDRGYEQYF; CDR3nt: TGTGCCAGCAGCTACGATCGGGGCTACGAGCAGTACTTC